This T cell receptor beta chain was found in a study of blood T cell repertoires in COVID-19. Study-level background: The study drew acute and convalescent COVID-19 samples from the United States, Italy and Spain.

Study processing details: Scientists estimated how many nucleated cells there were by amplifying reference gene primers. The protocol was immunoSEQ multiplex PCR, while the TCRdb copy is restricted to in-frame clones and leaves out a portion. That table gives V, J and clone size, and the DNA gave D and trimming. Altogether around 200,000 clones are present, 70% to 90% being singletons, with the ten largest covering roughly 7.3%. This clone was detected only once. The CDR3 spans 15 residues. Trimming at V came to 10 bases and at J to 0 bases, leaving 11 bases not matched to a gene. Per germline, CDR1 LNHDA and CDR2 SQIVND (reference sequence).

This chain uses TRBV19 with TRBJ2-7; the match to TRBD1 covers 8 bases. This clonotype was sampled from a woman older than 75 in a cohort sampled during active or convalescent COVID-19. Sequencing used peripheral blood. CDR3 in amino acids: CATTSGTGGSYEQYF. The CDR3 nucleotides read TGTGCCACCACCTCCGGGACAGGAGGCTCCTACGAGCAGTACTTC.